This TCR beta chain was profiled in a study of regulatory T cells in long-lasting Graves disease. For TCR beta, libraries came from iRepertoire HTBI primers and Arm-PCR of CDR3 regions. TCRdb recomputed calls from the multiplex PCR reads with MiXCR, one row per CDR3 protein. The table records about 530,000 distinct CDR3 sequences, about 16% of them present only once. General study points: Persistent disease samples used TRBV28, TRBJ1-2 and TRBJ2-5 preferentially. TCR diversity was lower in persistent than newly diagnosed Graves' disease.

This clonotype was found a few times. Antigen: not known. With 6 bases removed from V and 6 bases from J, the gap between germline ends came to 12 bases. The CDR3 length is 12 residues. The germline gives CDR1 MNHEY, CDR2 SVGEGT. The time point denotes: newly diagnosed GD, antithyroid drugs for less than 3 months. PBMCs were the source of the RNA used for TCR sequencing. Clinicians diagnosed Graves' disease using American Thyroid Association guidelines. Another study also made use of these data, one on T cells in Graves' hyperthyroidism and ophthalmopathy. Per that study: TCR CDR3 regions were first amplified by RT-PCR with HTBI primers.

The chain employs TRBV6-2 or TRBV6-3 and TRBJ2-7; D is ambiguous. The material sequenced was peripheral blood mononuclear cells (PBMCs), taken at new diagnosis, from a patient treated with antithyroid drugs. This TCR derives from a middle-aged woman with Graves disease. CDR3 sequence (DNA): TGTGCCAGCAGCGCCGTTTCCACCGAGCAGTACTTC. This encodes CASSAVSTEQYF.